A selection of T cell receptor beta chains follows, all from one sample in a study of T cell repertoires in cytomegalovirus infection. Their antigens are not known. TCRdb analysed the reads with MiXCR anew, one entry per CDR3 protein. Among 80,000 or so distinct CDR3 sequences listed, more than 20% were seen once. The sequencing here drew on CD8+ T cells from cultured PBMCs, taken from culture after CMV antigen stimulation. The receptors were gathered from a human donor in good health (CMV status not recorded). Some clones in this sample may be carry-over from other donors' samples. The CDR3 runs from the conserved cysteine through the conserved F or W. A D gene is named only where the DNA matches it firmly. For some rows the clone size is stated as once, few or many, or as a class when expanded; others skip it.

v_gene	d_gene	abundance	j_gene	CDR3nt	CDR3aa
TRBV6-2/TRBV6-3	TRBD2	few	TRBJ2-1	TGTGCCAGCAGTTCGGTAGTAAGCGGGACCTCCTACAATGAGCAGTTCTTC	CASSSVVSGTSYNEQFF
TRBV4-3	.	.	TRBJ2-5	TGCGCCAGCAGCCAAGGGCCAGGAGAGACCCAGTACTTC	CASSQGPGETQYF
TRBV27	.	.	TRBJ1-6	TGTGCCAGCAGTCCTGGGACATCTAATTCACCCCTCCACTTT	CASSPGTSNSPLHF
TRBV7-8	TRBD1	.	TRBJ1-5	TGTGCCAGCAGCTTAGCCGGGACAGGGATTCAGCCCCAGCATTTT	CASSLAGTGIQPQHF
TRBV12-3/TRBV12-4	TRBD2	.	TRBJ2-7	TGTGCCAGCAGTTTATGGACGGGAGGGGCCTACGAGCAGTACTTC	CASSLWTGGAYEQYF
TRBV27	.	.	TRBJ2-4	TGTGCCAGCAGTTTACCTAGGCCGGGAAGCATTCAGTACTTC	CASSLPRPGSIQYF
TRBV5-8	.	few	TRBJ1-5	TGTGCCAGCAGCTTGGACATTAACAATCAGCCCCAGCATTTT	CASSLDINNQPQHF
TRBV3-1	TRBD2	.	TRBJ2-3	TGTGCCAGCAGCCAAGATCGTCTAGCGGGGAGCACAGATACGCAGTATTTT	CASSQDRLAGSTDTQYF
TRBV6-2/TRBV6-3	.	.	TRBJ2-7	TGTGCCAGCAGTTACTCGAGGGGAGAGGGGACCTACGAGCAGTACTTC	CASSYSRGEGTYEQYF
TRBV2	.	.	TRBJ2-1	TGTGCCAGCAGTGTACAGGGAAATGAGCAGTTCTTC	CASSVQGNEQFF
TRBV6-5	TRBD1	.	TRBJ2-4	TGTGCCAGCAGGTCGACAGGGGAACTAGCCAAAAACATTCAGTACTTC	CASRSTGELAKNIQYF
TRBV5-4	TRBD2	once	TRBJ2-2	TGTGCCAGCAGCCCGACTGGACTAGCGGGAGTTGGGACCGGGGAGCTGTTTTTT	CASSPTGLAGVGTGELFF
TRBV7-2	TRBD2	many	TRBJ2-3	TGTGCCAGCAGCTTTGTGGGGGACTACACAGATACGCAGTATTTT	CASSFVGDYTDTQYF
TRBV4-1	TRBD1	many	TRBJ1-3	TGCGCCAGCAGCCTACGGGACAGGGGCTCTGGAAACACCATATATTTT	CASSLRDRGSGNTIYF
TRBV6-6	TRBD1	.	TRBJ1-1	TGTGCCAGCAGTTACCTTACAGGGGTTGGGACTGAAGCTTTCTTT	CASSYLTGVGTEAFF
TRBV2	.	.	TRBJ2-7	TGTGCCGGAAAGGGGGGTAGCTACGAGCAGTACTTC	CAGKGGSYEQYF
TRBV20-1	TRBD2	few	TRBJ2-1	TGCAGTGCTAGAGTTCTGGGACTAGCGGGAGACAGTGAGCAGTTCTTC	CSARVLGLAGDSEQFF
TRBV12-3/TRBV12-4	TRBD2	many	TRBJ2-1	TGTGCCAGCAGTTTCCCGGGGGTAGCGGGGTTAAATGAGCAGTTCTTC	CASSFPGVAGLNEQFF
TRBV7-2	TRBD1	many	TRBJ1-2	TGTGCCAGCAGCTCGTTGGCGGGACAGATCTATGGCTACACCTTC	CASSSLAGQIYGYTF
TRBV5-4	.	.	TRBJ1-2	TGTGCCAGCAGCTTTCCGAGCGGGAACTATGGCTACACCTTC	CASSFPSGNYGYTF
TRBV12-3/TRBV12-4	.	few	TRBJ1-2	TGTGCCAGCAGTCCAAATACAGGGTATGGCTACACCTTC	CASSPNTGYGYTF
TRBV4-1	.	.	TRBJ1-1	TGCGCCAGCAGCCAGGCATCCGGGACATTGAACACTGAAGCTTTCTTT	CASSQASGTLNTEAFF
TRBV7-8	.	many	TRBJ2-7	TGTGCCAGCAGCTTCGGGATCGAGCAGTACTTC	CASSFGIEQYF
TRBV20-1	.	once	TRBJ2-3	TGCAGTGCTAGGCCAACTCGGGACTCCTCCGTCCCGGATACGCAGTATTTT	CSARPTRDSSVPDTQYF
TRBV11-2	TRBD2	few	TRBJ2-7	TGTGCCAGCAGCTCCCGGACTAGCGGGGATAGGGAGCAGTACTTC	CASSSRTSGDREQYF
TRBV5-1	.	few	TRBJ1-5	TGCGCCAGCAGCGTCCGGGGCAATCAGCCCCAGCATTTT	CASSVRGNQPQHF